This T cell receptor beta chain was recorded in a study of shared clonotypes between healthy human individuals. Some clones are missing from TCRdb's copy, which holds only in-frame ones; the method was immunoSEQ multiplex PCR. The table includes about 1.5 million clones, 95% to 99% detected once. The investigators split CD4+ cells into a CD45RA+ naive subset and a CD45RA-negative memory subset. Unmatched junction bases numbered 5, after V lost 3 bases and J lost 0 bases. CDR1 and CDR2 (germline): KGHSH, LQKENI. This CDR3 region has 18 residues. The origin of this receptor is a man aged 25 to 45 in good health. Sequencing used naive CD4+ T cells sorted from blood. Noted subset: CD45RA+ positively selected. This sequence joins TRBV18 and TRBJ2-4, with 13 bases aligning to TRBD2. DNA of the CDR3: TGTGCCAGCTCACCCCGGACTAGCGGGAGCTCAGCCAAAAACATTCAGTACTTC. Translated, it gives CASSPRTSGSSAKNIQYF.